This T cell receptor (beta chain) was obtained from a study of T-cell memory formation after mild COVID-19. Study observations and caveats: The study found contracting CD4+ clones mainly in CM and EM and contracting CD8+ clones in EMRA. Day 15 to 85 contracting clones showed balanced CD4/CD8; later expanders leaned CD4+. Proof of SARS-CoV-2 specificity was absent for the second-wave clones that crested on day 37.

The junction had 10 bases not matched to a gene; V was cut back by 6 bases and J by 2 bases. The CDR3 runs to 16 residues. Germline-derived CDR1 and CDR2 are SGHTA and FQGNSA. Researchers used 5'RACE with constant-segment primers to make TCR alpha and TCR beta cDNA libraries that carry sample barcodes and UMIs. TCRdb reprocessed the 5' RACE reads via MiXCR and lists one record per CDR3 protein. Here the sample spans around 530,000 distinct CDR3 sequences, less than 25% being singletons. About this clonotype itself: The target antigen is unknown.

This receptor was identified in an adult woman who had mild COVID-19 (a few samples of this study predate the infection). Cell type and time point are not known. The sequenced sample consisted of PBMCs or a T cell subset sorted from them (not recorded which). V and J are TRBV7-2 and TRBJ2-1; 7 bases are shared with TRBD2. CDR3 in DNA: TGTGCCAGCAGGGCCCTTGGCGGGGGACCCTACAATGAGCAGTTCTTC. Amino acids: CASRALGGGPYNEQFF.